The rows below give T cell receptor beta chains drawn from one sample of a study of cytomegalovirus exposure and HLA in healthy donors. Clones were sequenced by immunoSEQ multiplex PCR, and TCRdb holds only the in-frame ones, with some missing. There are over 85,000 clones in the sample; about 80% occur only once, and approximately 3.5% lies in the top ten. Sequenced sample: PBMCs. These receptors were collected from a man aged 40-49 years in good health and CMV-seronegative. CDR3s include the opening cysteine and the closing phenylalanine or tryptophan. A D gene is named only where the DNA matches it firmly. Only part of the rows carry a size: once, few, many, or a class if the clone is expanded.

v_gene	d_gene	abundance	j_gene	CDR3aa	CDR3nt
TRBV30	.	.	TRBJ2-3	CAWDLTGPSTDTQYF	TGTGCCTGGGACCTTACAGGGCCTAGCACAGATACGCAGTATTTT
TRBV6-5	TRBD1	.	TRBJ2-7	CASSQGQGGNQYF	TGTGCCAGCAGCCAGGGACAGGGGGGTAATCAGTACTTC
TRBV7-9	TRBD1	.	TRBJ2-7	CASSPGQGIYEQYF	TGTGCCAGCAGCCCGGGACAGGGAATCTACGAGCAGTACTTC
TRBV7-9	TRBD2	.	TRBJ2-5	CASSLAVASGGTETQYF	TGTGCCAGCAGCTTAGCGGTCGCTAGCGGGGGGACCGAGACCCAGTACTTC
TRBV19	.	.	TRBJ2-4	CASSIRGFGKNIQYF	TGTGCCAGTAGTATACGAGGTTTCGGCAAAAACATTCAGTACTTC
TRBV14	TRBD1	.	TRBJ2-5	CASSQDDYRGQETQYF	TGTGCCAGCAGCCAAGACGACTACAGGGGTCAAGAGACCCAGTACTTC
TRBV30	TRBD2	.	TRBJ2-7	CAWSATTSGSYEQYF	TGTGCCTGGAGTGCCACGACTAGCGGGTCCTACGAGCAGTACTTC
TRBV10-3	TRBD1	.	TRBJ2-7	CATTGTYTEQYF	TGTGCCACGACAGGGACGTACACGGAGCAGTACTTC
TRBV13	.	.	TRBJ1-1	CASRVRGGVNTEAFF	TGTGCCAGCAGGGTGCGTGGGGGGGTGAACACTGAAGCTTTCTTT
TRBV11-2	.	.	TRBJ2-1	CASSDQGGQFF	TGTGCCAGCAGCGACCAGGGAGGGCAGTTCTTC
TRBV11-2	.	.	TRBJ2-5	CASSATLEETQYF	TGTGCCAGCAGCGCTACTTTGGAAGAGACCCAGTACTTC
TRBV30	TRBD1	.	TRBJ1-2	CAYPRRDRGVYGYTF	TGTGCCTACCCCAGGAGGGACAGGGGGGTCTATGGCTACACCTTC
TRBV6-5	.	.	TRBJ2-3	CASGRGRTDTQYF	TGTGCCAGCGGCAGAGGGCGGACAGATACGCAGTATTTT
TRBV9	TRBD1	.	TRBJ2-2	CASSVEGQDEHTGELFF	TGTGCCAGCAGCGTAGAAGGACAGGACGAACACACCGGGGAGCTGTTTTTT
TRBV18	.	.	TRBJ1-5	CASSPEQDQPQHF	TGTGCCAGCTCACCAGAACAGGATCAGCCCCAGCATTTT
TRBV29-1	.	once	TRBJ2-5	CSVDQGGVETQYF	TGCAGCGTTGATCAGGGCGGCGTGGAGACCCAGTACTTC
TRBV7-9	TRBD2	.	TRBJ2-1	CASSLGSGRADNEQFF	TGTGCCAGCAGCTTAGGTAGCGGGAGGGCCGACAATGAGCAGTTCTTC
TRBV5-4	TRBD2	.	TRBJ2-1	CASSPGGGSVGNEQFF	TGTGCCAGCAGCCCCGGGGGGGGGTCGGTAGGGAATGAGCAGTTCTTC
TRBV5-1	TRBD1	.	TRBJ2-2	CASSVDPGTGASGELFF	TGCGCCAGCAGCGTTGACCCCGGGACAGGGGCTTCCGGGGAGCTGTTTTTT
TRBV7-8	TRBD2	.	TRBJ2-7	CASSLPGRVYEQYF	TGTGCCAGCAGCTTACCCGGGAGGGTCTACGAGCAGTACTTC
TRBV7-9	TRBD2	once	TRBJ2-1	CASSSWTSGHYNEQFF	TGTGCCAGCAGCAGCTGGACTAGCGGCCACTACAATGAGCAGTTCTTC
TRBV5-1	TRBD1	once	TRBJ2-5	CASSLQGSETQYF	TGCGCCAGCAGCTTACAGGGGTCAGAGACCCAGTACTTC
TRBV10-2	TRBD1	.	TRBJ2-7	CASSTGDASYEQYF	TGCGCCAGCAGTACAGGGGACGCCTCCTACGAGCAGTACTTC
TRBV28	.	once	TRBJ1-5	CASSTPGRGRSNQPQHF	TGTGCCAGCAGCACCCCGGGGAGGGGTCGGAGCAATCAGCCCCAGCATTTT
TRBV5-4	TRBD2	.	TRBJ2-3	CASSPAGGRAADTQYF	TGTGCCAGCAGCCCGGCCGGCGGGAGGGCCGCAGATACGCAGTATTTT
TRBV5-4	TRBD1	few	TRBJ1-2	CASSLQSQGRGYTF	TGTGCCAGCAGCTTGCAGTCACAGGGGCGGGGCTACACCTTC
TRBV7-9	.	.	TRBJ2-7	CASSLALGSVDYEQYF	TGTGCCAGCAGCTTAGCTTTGGGCTCAGTCGACTACGAGCAGTACTTC